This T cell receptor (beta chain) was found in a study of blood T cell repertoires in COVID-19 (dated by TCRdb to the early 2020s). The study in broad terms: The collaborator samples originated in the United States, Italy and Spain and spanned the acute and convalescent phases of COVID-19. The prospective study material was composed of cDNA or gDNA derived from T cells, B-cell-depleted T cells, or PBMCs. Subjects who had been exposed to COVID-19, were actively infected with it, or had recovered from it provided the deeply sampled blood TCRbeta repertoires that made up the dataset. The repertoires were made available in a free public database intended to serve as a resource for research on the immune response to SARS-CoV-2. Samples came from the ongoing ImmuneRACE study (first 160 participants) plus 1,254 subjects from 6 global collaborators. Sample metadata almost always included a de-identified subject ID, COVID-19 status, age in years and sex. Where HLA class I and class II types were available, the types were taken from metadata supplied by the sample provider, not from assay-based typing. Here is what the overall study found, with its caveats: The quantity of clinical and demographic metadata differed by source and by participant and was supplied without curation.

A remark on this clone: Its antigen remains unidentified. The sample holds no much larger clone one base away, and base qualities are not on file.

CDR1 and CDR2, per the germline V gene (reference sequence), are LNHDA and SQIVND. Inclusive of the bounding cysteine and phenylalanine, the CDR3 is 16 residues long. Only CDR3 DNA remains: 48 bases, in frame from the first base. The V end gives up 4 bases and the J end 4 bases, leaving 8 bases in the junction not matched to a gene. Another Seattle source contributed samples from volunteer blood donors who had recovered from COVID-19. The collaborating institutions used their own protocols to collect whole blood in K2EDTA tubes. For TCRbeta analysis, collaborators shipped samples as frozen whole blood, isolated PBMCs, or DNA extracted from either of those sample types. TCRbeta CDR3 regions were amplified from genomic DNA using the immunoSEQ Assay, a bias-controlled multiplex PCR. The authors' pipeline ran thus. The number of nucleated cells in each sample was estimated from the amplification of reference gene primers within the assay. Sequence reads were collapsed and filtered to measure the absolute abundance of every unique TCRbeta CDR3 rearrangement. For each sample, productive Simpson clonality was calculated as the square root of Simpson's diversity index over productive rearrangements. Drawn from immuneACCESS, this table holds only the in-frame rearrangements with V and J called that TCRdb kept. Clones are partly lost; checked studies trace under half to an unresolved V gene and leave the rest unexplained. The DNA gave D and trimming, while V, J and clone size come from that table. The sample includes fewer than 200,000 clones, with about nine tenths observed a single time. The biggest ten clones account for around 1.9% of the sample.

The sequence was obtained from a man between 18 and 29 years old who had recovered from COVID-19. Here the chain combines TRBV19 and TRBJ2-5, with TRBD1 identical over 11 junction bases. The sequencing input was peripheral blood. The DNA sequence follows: TGTGCCAGTAGTACGGGACAGGGGGTTTTCGGAGAGACCCAGTACTTC. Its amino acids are CASSTGQGVFGETQYF.